This T cell receptor beta chain was sequenced during a study of cytomegalovirus exposure and HLA in healthy donors. Study-wide points: Within an earlier analysis, most TCR beta V segments proved productive either about 87% or about 30% of the time. It was reportedly the case that the classifier diagnosed cytomegalovirus status with high specificity and sensitivity.

Primers included in the PCR were 60 Vbeta and 13 Jbeta primers. Authors' data handling: An analysis performed later counted roughly 79 million unique TCR beta chains (approximately 11 million of them shared). The protocol was immunoSEQ multiplex PCR, while the TCRdb copy is restricted to in-frame clones and leaves out a portion. V and J calls and clone size are those listed in that table; D and trimming were worked out from the DNA. The sample has 99,000 or so clones; about 83% are singletons. The CDR3 loop spans 13 amino acids. Germline loops: CDR1 SGHTA, CDR2 FQGNSA. The ends lost 5 bases at V and 5 bases at J; junction bases unmatched: 3. This clone was observed once. Its antigen is undetermined.

J is TRBJ2-3 and V is TRBV7-2, with TRBD1 identical over 8 bases. The source of this sequence is a man aged 18 to 30 in good health and CMV-seronegative. The sequenced material came from PBMCs. The DNA of the CDR3 is TGTGCCAGCAGCCGGACAGGGAAAGATACGCAGTATTTT. It encodes CASSRTGKDTQYF.